The 29 T cell receptor beta chains in this list originate from one sample, sequenced in a study of TIL therapy for anti-PD-1-resistant metastatic lung cancer. The immunoSEQ assay was v3. Using immunoSEQ multiplex PCR, the repertoire was profiled, and TCRdb retains in-frame clones only, with some absent. Among tens of thousands of clones listed, roughly 84% were seen once. Time point of the sample: pre-treatment sample, taken before nivolumab and TIL therapy. The source was blood, collected at baseline. Receptors were obtained from a person aged 25-85 years with non-small cell lung cancer.

V gene TRBV3-1 (or the pseudogene TRBV3-2) combines with J gene TRBJ2-7; D might be TRBD1 or TRBD2, each matching 6 bases. With 1 base removed from V and 1 base from J, the gap between germline ends came to 20 bases. This CDR3 is built from 18 residues. CDR1 is LGHDT and CDR2 is YNNKEL in the germline V gene (reference sequence). The CDR3 region is CASSQGALTGRKSYEQYF. The CDR3 nucleotides read TGTGCCAGCAGCCAAGGGGCCCTTACAGGGAGGAAGTCCTACGAGCAGTACTTC.

This rearrangement joins TRBV30 to TRBJ1-3; 7 bases match TRBD1. With V trimmed by 0 bases and J by 4 bases, 6 bases remained unmatched. CDR1 is GTSNPN and CDR2 is SVGIG in the germline V gene (reference sequence). The CDR3 totals 15 residues. As DNA, the CDR3 is TGTGCCTGGAGTGTAAGGGGGCCAGGGGGAAACACCATATATTTT. This translates into CAWSVRGPGGNTIYF.

The rearrangement uses TRBV2 and TRBJ1-1; weak D call: TRBD1 (5 bases). V lost 5 bases to trimming and J lost 4 bases, with 8 bases between them. The germline V gene has CDR1 SNHLY and CDR2 FYNNEI. This CDR3 region has 12 residues. The CDR3: CASSKGLTEAFF. DNA of the CDR3: TGTGCCAGCAGTAAGGGGCTCACTGAAGCTTTCTTT.

The rearrangement uses TRBV5-1 and TRBJ2-7; a possible D gene is TRBD1 (5 bases). The V and J ends lost 5 bases and 0 bases respectively, with 9 bases between them. The germline CDR1 and CDR2 sequences are SGHRS and YFSETQ. This CDR3 is 13 amino acids long. The CDR3 here is CASRTASSYEQYF. The CDR3 nucleotides read TGCGCCAGCAGGACAGCGAGCTCCTACGAGCAGTACTTC.

This clone showed up just a few times. This chain links TRBV19 with TRBJ1-3; D remains unclear. The CDR3 is 15 amino acids. Germline lookup yields CDR1 LNHDA and CDR2 SQIVND (reference sequence). Trimming cost V 7 bases and J 0 bases, with 13 bases left between them. The CDR3 loop reads CASNQQRFSGNTIYF. Written as DNA, the CDR3 is TGTGCCAGTAACCAGCAGCGGTTCTCTGGAAACACCATATATTTT.

The CDR3 sequence is CASSLAADSGNTIYF. In DNA, the CDR3 is TGTGCCAGCAGCTTAGCGGCAGACTCTGGAAACACCATATATTTT. J is TRBJ1-3 and V is TRBV7-8; D unclear. The CDR3 runs to 15 residues. Germline V CDR1 and CDR2: SGHVS, FQNEAQ. V dropped 0 bases and J dropped 0 bases, with 6 bases sitting between them.

The genes are TRBV5-1 and TRBJ2-3, with 10 nucleotides matching TRBD1. J gave up 6 bases and V 3 bases, and 13 bases lay outside the gene matches. The CDR3 consists of 17 residues. Germline lookup yields CDR1 SGHRS and CDR2 YFSETQ. The CDR3 sequence: CASSSNPVGTGEDTQYF. For the CDR3, the DNA is TGCGCCAGCAGCTCCAACCCGGTCGGGACAGGGGAGGATACGCAGTATTTT.

The sample holds a few counts of this clone. The genes are TRBV6-1 and TRBJ2-2, with no clear D. The CDR3 contains 13 residues. Germline CDR1 MNHNS, CDR2 SASEGT. Deletions cut 2 bases from V and 7 bases from J, with 8 bases between. The CDR3 loop is CASSELEYGELFF. The DNA of the CDR3 is TGTGCCAGCAGTGAATTGGAGTACGGGGAGCTGTTTTTT.

Comments on this clone: The same CDR3 is also encoded by other DNA sequences in this sample. CDR3 DNA: TGTGCCACCAGCAGAGTTGGATCTGGGGCCAACGTCCTGACTTTC. This translates into CATSRVGSGANVLTF. The V and J genes are TRBV15 and TRBJ2-6, with D unresolved. The germline V gene encodes CDR1 LNHNV and CDR2 YYDKDF (reference sequence). The V end was cut by 1 base, the J end by 1 base, with 5 bases between. This CDR3 region has 15 residues.

The chain combines TRBV11-2 with TRBJ2-3; 11 bases map to TRBD2. Trimming took 5 bases from V and 4 from J; bases not matched to a gene: 8. Germline CDR1 is SGHAT and CDR2 is FQNNGV. The CDR3 runs 16 residues. The CDR3 protein is CASSLRLAGTADTQYF. As DNA, the CDR3 is TGTGCCAGCAGCCTTAGACTAGCGGGGACGGCAGATACGCAGTATTTT.

The chain links TRBV25-1 to TRBJ1-3; TRBD1 agrees at 11 bases. Per the germline V gene, CDR1 is MGHDK and CDR2 is SYGVNS. V gave up 6 bases and J gave up 8 bases; unmatched junction bases: 3. This CDR3 has 13 residues. CDR3 amino acids: CASRSGQGDTIYF. The CDR3 DNA reads as TGTGCCAGCAGATCGGGACAGGGGGACACCATATATTTT. Supplemented by reference TRBV25-1 and TRBJ1-3, the full variable domain reads EADIYQTPRYLVIGTGKKITLECSQTMGHDKMYWYQQDPGMELHLIHYSYGVNSTEKGDLSSESTVSRIRTEHFPLTLESARPSHTSQYLCASRSGQGDTIYFGEGSWLTVV.

The rearrangement links TRBV2 to TRBJ2-7; 7 bases align to TRBD1. This CDR3 region has 18 residues. Per the germline V gene, CDR1 is SNHLY and CDR2 is FYNNEI. Germline trimming cut 3 bases from V and 3 bases from J; bases unmatched to any gene: 17. The CDR3 sequence: CASSEPVTWARTGYEQYF. DNA for the CDR3: TGTGCCAGCAGTGAGCCCGTGACATGGGCCCGGACAGGCTACGAGCAGTACTTC.

This chain uses TRBV7-3 with TRBJ2-6; 8 bases align to TRBD1. V shed 5 bases, J shed 3 bases, and the junction held 9 bases outside the gene matches. CDR3 length: 17 amino acids. CDR1 is SGHTA, CDR2 FQGTGA, per germline. In DNA, the CDR3 is TGTGCCAGCAGCAAAGGACAGGGACAGAGTGGGGCCAACGTCCTGACTTTC. This codes for CASSKGQGQSGANVLTF.

The chain links TRBV12-3 or TRBV12-4 to TRBJ1-2; D is uncertain. V was shortened by 1 base and J by 5 bases, with 8 bases between the two germline ends. This CDR3 contains 13 residues. The CDR3 nucleotides read TGTGCCAGCAGTTTAGGGCAGGATTATGGCTACACCTTC. Residues: CASSLGQDYGYTF.

The genes are TRBV9 and TRBJ1-2; D call uncertain. The CDR3 extends over 13 amino acids. The V end was cut by 4 bases, the J end by 1 base, with 8 bases between. Germline assignment: CDR1 SGDLS and CDR2 YYNGEE. The CDR3 DNA reads TGTGCCAGCAGCAAGCAGGATAACTATGGCTACACCTTC. It is translated as CASSKQDNYGYTF.

The chain uses TRBV24-1 and TRBJ2-3; TRBD2 might be the D (6 bases). The CDR3 consists of 16 residues. Germline CDR1 reads KGHDR; CDR2 reads SFDVKD. V dropped 5 bases and J dropped 3 bases, with 17 bases sitting between them. CDR3 DNA sequence: TGTGCCACCAGTGGCTCCGCGGGGCCTGCTACAGATACGCAGTATTTT. This sequence encodes CATSGSAGPATDTQYF.

The chain couples TRBV9 to TRBJ2-6; D is undetermined. Germline V lookup: CDR1 SGDLS, CDR2 YYNGEE. Trimming took 4 bases from V and 4 from J, leaving 9 bases between them. The CDR3 loop spans 14 amino acids. The CDR3 region has the DNA TGTGCCAGCAGCCCCGACTGGGGGGCCAACGTCCTGACTTTC. Translation gives CASSPDWGANVLTF.

The V gene is TRBV18, the J gene TRBJ2-1; 14 bases fit TRBD2. The CDR3 is made up of 18 amino acids. Trimming cost V 3 bases and J 2 bases; bases outside gene matches: 6. Germline V gives CDR1 KGHSH, CDR2 LQKENI. CDR3 loop: CASSPGTSGSRTYNEQFF. As DNA, the CDR3 is TGTGCCAGCTCACCTGGGACTAGCGGGAGTCGGACCTACAATGAGCAGTTCTTC. The whole variable domain, remainder taken from reference TRBV18 and TRBJ2-1, is NAGVMQNPRHLVRRRGQEARLRCSPMKGHSHVYWYRQLPEEGLKFMVYLQKENIIDESGMPKERFSAEFPKEGPSILRIQQVVRGDSAAYFCASSPGTSGSRTYNEQFFGPGTRLTVL.

The chain is built from TRBV7-8 and TRBJ1-5; D is ambiguous. The CDR3 has 15 amino acids. The V and J ends lost 1 base and 0 bases respectively, with 7 bases between them. Germline CDR1 is SGHVS and CDR2 is FQNEAQ. The CDR3, as DNA: TGTGCCAGCAGCTTAGAGATCTTTAGCAATCAGCCCCAGCATTTT. Translated, it gives CASSLEIFSNQPQHF.

This chain uses TRBV12-3 or TRBV12-4 with TRBJ2-7; D remains unclear. Trimming removed 7 bases at V and 0 bases at J, with 4 bases between. The CDR3 runs 11 residues. CDR3 nucleotide sequence: TGTGCCAGCACTTCCTCCTACGAGCAGTACTTC. Protein: CASTSSYEQYF.

This clone was found once. The rearrangement links TRBV24-1 to TRBJ1-5, with no clear D. Germline V gene sequence: CDR1 KGHDR, CDR2 SFDVKD. V lost 6 bases to trimming and J lost 1 base, with 9 bases between them. The CDR3 is made up of 14 amino acids. DNA of the CDR3: TGTGCCACCAGTAGAAGTCAGAGCAATCAGCCCCAGCATTTT. It encodes CATSRSQSNQPQHF.

V gene TRBV25-1 combines with J gene TRBJ2-1, with D unclear. Germline lookup yields CDR1 MGHDK and CDR2 SYGVNS. This CDR3 is 13 amino acids long. V lost 4 bases to trimming and J lost 4 bases, with 8 bases between them. The chain's CDR3 is CASSGPVYNEQFF. In DNA, the CDR3 is TGTGCCAGCAGTGGGCCTGTTTACAATGAGCAGTTCTTC. Full variable domain (outside the CDR3, taken from reference TRBV25-1 and TRBJ2-1): EADIYQTPRYLVIGTGKKITLECSQTMGHDKMYWYQQDPGMELHLIHYSYGVNSTEKGDLSSESTVSRIRTEHFPLTLESARPSHTSQYLCASSGPVYNEQFFGPGTRLTVL.

V gene TRBV7-2 combines with J gene TRBJ2-7, with a possible D match to TRBD2 (6 bases). V was shortened by 1 base and J by 3 bases, with 16 bases between the two germline ends. The CDR3 totals 16 residues. Germline V gives CDR1 SGHTA, CDR2 FQGNSA. CDR3: CASSLGGWTTFYEQYF. The DNA of the CDR3 is TGTGCCAGCAGCTTAGGTGGCTGGACTACCTTCTACGAGCAGTACTTC.

The V call is TRBV28, the J call TRBJ2-2, with D unclear. The germline CDR1 and CDR2 sequences are MDHEN and SYDVKM. Trimming shortened V by 6 bases and J by 6 bases, and 11 bases separated the two germline ends. CDR3 length equals 13 residues. The CDR3 protein is CASSHPISGELFF. The CDR3 DNA follows: TGTGCCAGCAGCCACCCCATATCCGGGGAGCTGTTTTTT.

V and J are TRBV7-2 and TRBJ2-6; 9 nucleotides agree with TRBD1. V dropped 5 bases and J dropped 2; count of bases not matched to a gene: 7. Per the germline V gene, CDR1 is SGHTA and CDR2 is FQGNSA. This CDR3 has 17 residues. CDR3: CASSPQGAVAGANVLTF. The CDR3 DNA is TGTGCCAGCAGCCCACAGGGGGCTGTTGCTGGGGCCAACGTCCTGACTTTC.

This clone was seen just once. The rearrangement links TRBV25-1 to TRBJ1-1, with D hard to call. This CDR3 region has 11 residues. Germline CDR1 MGHDK, CDR2 SYGVNS. The CDR3 DNA is TGTAGCTCGGGTGAGTCAGCTGAAGCTTTCTTT. Protein: CSSGESAEAFF.

V and J are TRBV5-1 and TRBJ1-1; D unclear. The length of the CDR3 is 16 residues. The V gene lost 4 bases and the J gene lost 0 bases, with 16 bases spanning the gap. Germline values: CDR1 SGHRS, CDR2 YFSETQ. The CDR3 DNA is TGCGCCAGCAGCCTAAGTGTAAGCGCAGTGAACACTGAAGCTTTCTTT. Residues: CASSLSVSAVNTEAFF.

The chain has TRBV28 and TRBJ2-5; 8 bases are a match to TRBD2. CDR1 and CDR2 from the germline V gene are MDHEN and SYDVKM. Trimming removed 8 bases from V and 7 bases from J; junction bases left unmatched: 9. This CDR3 region has 13 residues. The CDR3 DNA reads as TGTGCCAGCCGCGGGAGGCTTTTCGGGACCCAGTACTTC. The encoded protein is CASRGRLFGTQYF.

This chain uses TRBV28 with TRBJ1-6; TRBD1 matches 9 bases. This CDR3 is 15 amino acids long. With V trimmed by 3 bases and J by 11 bases, 8 bases remained unmatched. Germline-derived CDR1 and CDR2 are MDHEN and SYDVKM. Written as DNA, the CDR3 is TGTGCCAGCAGTTTCAGGGGACAGGGAAGGGCACCCCTCCACTTT. It specifies CASSFRGQGRAPLHF.